Below, one T cell receptor (beta chain) is given with its context. Its antigen remains unidentified. These data are taken from a study of T-cell memory formation after mild COVID-19. Study observations and caveats: Among CD4+ contracting clones, most were CM and EM, and CD8+ ones EMRA. The finding that pre-infection memory included some responding clones suggested that cross-reactive memory joined.

TCRdb fed the 5' RACE reads into MiXCR, producing one record per CDR3 protein. The sample contains about 430,000 distinct CDR3 sequences, roughly a quarter of which appear only once. CDR1 is LGHNA and CDR2 is YSLEER in the germline V gene. The CDR3 length is 16 residues. V lost 4 bases and J lost 2; bases outside the gene matches: 8. The specimen was PBMCs or a T cell subset sorted from them (not recorded which). This TCR derives from an adult woman who had mild COVID-19 (a few samples of this study predate the infection). Cell type and time point are not known. This chain joins TRBV4-3 and TRBJ1-2, with 9 bases matching TRBD1. Here the CDR3 DNA reads TGCGCCAGCAGCCGAGACGCGGGACAGGGCAACTATGGCTACACCTTC. Translating gives CASSRDAGQGNYGYTF.